The 27 T cell receptor beta chains below were found in one sample sequenced in a study of blood T cell repertoires in COVID-19. Profiled with immunoSEQ multiplex PCR; TCRdb holds only in-frame clones, not every one. The sample carries 35,000 to 45,000 clones, over 65% recorded once. Sequencing was performed on peripheral blood. The receptors were gathered from a man aged 55-75 years with active COVID-19.

Only one count was recorded for this clone. This rearrangement joins TRBV7-2 to TRBJ2-4, with 7 bases identical to TRBD1. This CDR3 is built from 14 residues. J gave up 9 bases and V 1 base, and 6 bases lay outside the gene matches. Germline V lookup: CDR1 SGHTA, CDR2 FQGNSA. The CDR3 DNA reads as TGTGCCAGCAGCTTAGTACAGGGGTCGGGCATTCAGTACTTC. Residues: CASSLVQGSGIQYF. Full variable domain (outside the CDR3, taken from reference TRBV7-2 and TRBJ2-4): GAGVSQSPSNKVTEKGKDVELRCDPISGHTALYWYRQSLGQGLEFLIYFQGNSAPDKSGLPSDRFSAERTGGSVSTLTIQRTQQEDSAVYLCASSLVQGSGIQYFGAGTRLSVL.

V and J are TRBV5-3 and TRBJ2-1; 10 bases agree with TRBD1. TRBV5-3 is flagged as an ORF with uncertain function. The CDR3 consists of 15 residues. The junction had 6 bases not matched to a gene; V was cut back by 5 bases and J by 4 bases. The CDR3 protein is CARRTGTGVYNEQFF. CDR3 coding DNA: TGTGCCAGAAGAACCGGGACAGGGGTTTACAATGAGCAGTTCTTC.

The chain recombines TRBV9 with TRBJ2-1; TRBD1 aligns across 11 bases. V lost 4 bases, J lost 9 bases, and 6 bases stayed unmatched. The germline CDR1 and CDR2 sequences are SGDLS and YYNGEE. CDR3 length: 14 residues. The CDR3 coding sequence is TGTGCCAGCAGCCCCAGGACAGGGGGCTTTGAGCAGTTCTTC. The encoded protein is CASSPRTGGFEQFF.

The V call is TRBV6-5, the J call TRBJ1-2; 9 bases are shared with TRBD1. Trimming removed 5 bases from V and 1 base from J; junction bases left unmatched: 5. The CDR3 is made up of 15 amino acids. Germline loops: CDR1 MNHEY, CDR2 SVGAGI. The CDR3 coding sequence is TGTGCCAGCAGTACGACAGGGGGTTATAACTATGGCTACACCTTC. Encoded protein: CASSTTGGYNYGYTF.

The chain joins TRBV5-7 to TRBJ1-3; D unresolved. TRBV5-7 is annotated as an ORF whose role is uncertain. The CDR3 is 12 residues long. Trimming stripped 1 base from V and 9 bases from J, with 8 bases between. The CDR3 region has the DNA TGTGCCAGCAGCTTGACAAGGAGCACCATATATTTT. Its translation: CASSLTRSTIYF.

The chain has TRBV18 and TRBJ2-1; TRBD2 might be the D (6 bases). Trimming removed 3 bases at V and 7 bases at J, with 13 bases between. Germline V lookup: CDR1 KGHSH, CDR2 LQKENI. The CDR3 length is 14 residues. The CDR3 DNA sequence: TGTGCCAGCTCACCCAAGCCGGGGGAAAATGAGCAGTTCTTC. Translated: CASSPKPGENEQFF.

This rearrangement joins TRBV9 to TRBJ2-7; 11 positions match TRBD1. Trimming at V came to 2 bases and at J to 6 bases, leaving 4 bases not matched to a gene. CDR3 size: 14 residues. Per germline, CDR1 SGDLS and CDR2 YYNGEE. In nucleotides, the CDR3 is TGTGCCAGCAGCGTGGGGGACAGGGGGAGCGAGCAGTACTTC. Translating gives CASSVGDRGSEQYF.

On this clone itself: Other DNA sequences in the same sample also yield this CDR3. The CDR3 sequence is CASSLGGARTGELFF. CDR3 in DNA: TGTGCCAGCAGCCTCGGCGGGGCGAGAACCGGGGAGCTGTTTTTT. The rearrangement uses TRBV3-1 (or the pseudogene TRBV3-2) and TRBJ2-2; perhaps TRBD2 as D (6 bases). Between the trimmed V and J ends, which lost 4 bases and 5 bases, there was a span of 14 bases. The CDR3 consists of 15 residues. The V gene's germline CDR1 is LGHDT and CDR2 YNNKEL (reference sequence).

This clone was detected a few times. The chain employs TRBV20-1 and TRBJ2-5, with D possibly TRBD1 on 6 matching bases. Looked up from germline, CDR1 is DFQATT and CDR2 is SNEGSKA (reference sequence). The CDR3 consists of 11 residues. The V and J ends lost 6 bases and 9 bases respectively, with 14 bases between them. The CDR3 bases are TGCAGTGCGGGGGCCGTGGGGCCCCAGTACTTC. Its translation is CSAGAVGPQYF.

The J gene is TRBJ2-1, the V gene TRBV19; 14 bases are a match to TRBD2. J gave up 8 bases and V 5 bases, and 8 bases lay outside the gene matches. CDR3 length equals 16 residues. In germline, CDR1 is LNHDA, CDR2 SQIVND (reference sequence). In DNA form, the CDR3 reads TGTGCCAGTAGTCTAAAATCGACTAGCGGGAGGGATGAGCAGTTCTTC. This codes for CASSLKSTSGRDEQFF.

This clone appeared once. The chain is built from TRBV24-1 and TRBJ2-3, with 11 bases identical to TRBD1. CDR3 size: 15 residues. The germline CDR1 and CDR2 sequences are KGHDR and SFDVKD. V gave up 1 base and J gave up 6 bases; unmatched junction bases: 2. The CDR3 region has the DNA TGTGCCACCAGTGATTTTGGACAGGGGGCGGATACGCAGTATTTT. This gives the protein CATSDFGQGADTQYF.

The chain is built from TRBV29-1 and TRBJ2-1; the match to TRBD2 covers 15 bases. Germline lookup yields CDR1 SQVTM and CDR2 ANQGSEA. The junction had 9 bases not matched to a gene; V was cut back by 6 bases and J by 3 bases. This CDR3 is 17 amino acids long. The CDR3 sequence: CSVGVGLAGGHYNEQFF. The CDR3 DNA reads as TGCAGCGTAGGGGTGGGACTAGCGGGAGGCCACTACAATGAGCAGTTCTTC.

V usage is TRBV4-3 and J usage is TRBJ1-1; TRBD1 matches 10 bases. The CDR3 runs 16 residues. The J segment lost 5 bases and the V segment lost 1 base, leaving 7 bases of the junction unmatched. CDR1 is LGHNA, CDR2 YSLEER, per germline. The CDR3 loop reads CASSQGQGAEETEAFF. The CDR3 DNA sequence: TGCGCCAGCAGCCAAGGACAGGGGGCTGAGGAGACTGAAGCTTTCTTT.

The rearrangement joins TRBV5-8 to TRBJ2-7; 7 bases line up with TRBD2. The germline CDR1 and CDR2 sequences are SGHTS and YDEGEE. CDR3 size: 16 residues. V was clipped by 0 bases and J by 0 bases; unmatched bases: 6. The CDR3 DNA reads as TGTGCCAGCAGCTTGGTCGCGGGGGTTACCTCCTACGAGCAGTACTTC. This codes for CASSLVAGVTSYEQYF.

The chain links TRBV7-9 to TRBJ2-3; D is perhaps TRBD2 (7 bases). Germline V gene sequence: CDR1 SEHNR, CDR2 FQNEAQ (reference sequence). CDR3 size: 16 residues. V was cut by 5 bases and J by 5 bases, with 20 bases left in between. The CDR3 bases are TGTGCCAGCAGCCCCGGGGGAGGGGGGGCCAAAGATACGCAGTATTTT. The encoded protein is CASSPGGGGAKDTQYF.

In this sample, this clone turned up once. The genes are TRBV7-3 and TRBJ2-5; D is uncertain. Germline assignment: CDR1 SGHTA and CDR2 FQGTGA. Trimming stripped 5 bases from V and 4 bases from J, with 23 bases between. CDR3 length: 17 amino acids. Here the CDR3 reads CASSLILRDPVPETQYF. The CDR3 DNA reads as TGTGCCAGCAGCCTAATCCTACGAGATCCCGTCCCAGAGACCCAGTACTTC.

This clone was observed a handful of times. Here the CDR3 reads CASSSGFAEAFF. The CDR3 DNA reads as TGTGCCAGTAGTTCAGGGTTCGCTGAAGCTTTCTTT. This chain links TRBV19 with TRBJ1-1, with D tentatively TRBD1 (5 bases). The CDR3 runs to 12 residues. V was shortened by 5 bases and J by 6 bases, with 10 bases between the two germline ends. The germline V gene has CDR1 LNHDA and CDR2 SQIVND (reference sequence).

The chain joins TRBV2 to TRBJ2-3; TRBD2 matches 7 bases. The CDR3 spans 14 residues. J gave up 4 bases and V 5 bases, and 6 bases lay outside the gene matches. Germline CDR1 and CDR2: SNHLY and FYNNEI. Written as DNA, the CDR3 is TGTGCCAGCAGTCCGGAGCGGGGCCCAGATACGCAGTATTTT. Its protein is CASSPERGPDTQYF.

The V call is TRBV20-1, the J call TRBJ2-5, with D maybe TRBD1 (6 bases). The V and J ends lost 8 bases and 2 bases respectively, with 9 bases between them. Germline V lookup: CDR1 DFQATT, CDR2 SNEGSKA (reference sequence). The CDR3 consists of 11 residues. The CDR3 DNA sequence: TGCAGTCCCGACAGGCAAGAGACCCAGTACTTC. This encodes CSPDRQETQYF.

The J gene is TRBJ2-3, the V gene TRBV5-4; 8 bases are shared with TRBD2. The V gene end was trimmed by 4 bases and the J gene end by 2 bases; junction bases not matched to a gene: 6. The CDR3 has 15 amino acids. The germline V gene encodes CDR1 SGHNT and CDR2 YYREEE (reference sequence). CDR3 bases: TGTGCCAGCAGCCGGGGGGGCGGCTCCACAGATACGCAGTATTTT. It is translated as CASSRGGGSTDTQYF.

CDR3: CASRGTGSNQPQHF. CDR3 DNA: TGTGCCAGTAGGGGGACAGGTAGCAATCAGCCCCAGCATTTT. The chain is built from TRBV19 and TRBJ1-5; 8 nucleotides line up with TRBD1. The CDR3 sequence is 14 residues long. Per the germline V gene, CDR1 is LNHDA and CDR2 is SQIVND (reference sequence). Germline trimming cut 6 bases from V and 0 bases from J; bases unmatched to any gene: 1.

This chain connects TRBV18 to TRBJ1-4; 7 nucleotides match TRBD1. After removal of 5 bases from V and 0 bases from J, the junction contained 9 bases not matched to a gene. Germline loops: CDR1 KGHSH, CDR2 LQKENI. The CDR3 is 17 residues long. This CDR3 is CASSFTGDRPTNEKLFF. The CDR3 nucleotides read TGTGCCAGCTCATTTACCGGGGACAGACCAACTAATGAAAAACTGTTTTTT. The whole variable domain, filled in from reference TRBV18 and TRBJ1-4, reads NAGVMQNPRHLVRRRGQEARLRCSPMKGHSHVYWYRQLPEEGLKFMVYLQKENIIDESGMPKERFSAEFPKEGPSILRIQQVVRGDSAAYFCASSFTGDRPTNEKLFFGSGTQLSVL.

The chain joins TRBV6-2 or TRBV6-3 to TRBJ2-7, with TRBD1 matching over 8 bases. This CDR3 is built from 14 residues. Unmatched junction bases numbered 8, after V lost 5 bases and J lost 5 bases. Germline V gene lookup returns CDR1 MNHEY and CDR2 SVGEGT. The CDR3 DNA follows: TGTGCCAGCAGTCGGACAGGGACGAGCAACGAGCAGTACTTC. Residues: CASSRTGTSNEQYF.

The genes are TRBV6-6 and TRBJ1-2; a possible D gene is TRBD1 (6 bases). V was cut by 0 bases and J by 0 bases, with 8 bases left in between. Germline loops: CDR1 MNHNY, CDR2 SVGAGI (reference sequence). CDR3 length equals 15 residues. The CDR3 nucleotides are TGTGCCAGCAGTTACTCGGGACAATCTAACTATGGCTACACCTTC. The encoded protein is CASSYSGQSNYGYTF.

V and J are TRBV5-1 and TRBJ2-5; 7 nucleotides align to TRBD1. Germline V CDR1 and CDR2: SGHRS, YFSETQ. V lost 4 bases and J lost 2; bases outside the gene matches: 5. This CDR3 spans 14 amino acids. Here the CDR3 reads CASSLGQTQETQYF. CDR3 DNA: TGCGCCAGCAGCCTGGGACAGACACAAGAGACCCAGTACTTC.

The genes are TRBV7-9 and TRBJ2-7, with unresolved D. Germline CDR1 is SEHNR and CDR2 is FQNEAQ (reference sequence). The CDR3 is made up of 17 amino acids. Trimming took 3 bases from V and 1 from J, leaving 19 bases between them. DNA of the CDR3: TGTGCCAGCAGCTTCACCCCCCATAGCAACGGGTCCTACGAGCAGTACTTC. It yields the protein CASSFTPHSNGSYEQYF.

This clone appeared once. V is TRBV9 and J is TRBJ2-7; D call uncertain. Germline V gene sequence: CDR1 SGDLS, CDR2 YYNGEE. V was pared by 3 bases and J by 0 bases, with 10 bases between. The CDR3 is 14 amino acids. The DNA for the CDR3 is TGTGCCAGCAGCGACGCGGCTAACTCCTACGAGCAGTACTTC. This translates into CASSDAANSYEQYF.